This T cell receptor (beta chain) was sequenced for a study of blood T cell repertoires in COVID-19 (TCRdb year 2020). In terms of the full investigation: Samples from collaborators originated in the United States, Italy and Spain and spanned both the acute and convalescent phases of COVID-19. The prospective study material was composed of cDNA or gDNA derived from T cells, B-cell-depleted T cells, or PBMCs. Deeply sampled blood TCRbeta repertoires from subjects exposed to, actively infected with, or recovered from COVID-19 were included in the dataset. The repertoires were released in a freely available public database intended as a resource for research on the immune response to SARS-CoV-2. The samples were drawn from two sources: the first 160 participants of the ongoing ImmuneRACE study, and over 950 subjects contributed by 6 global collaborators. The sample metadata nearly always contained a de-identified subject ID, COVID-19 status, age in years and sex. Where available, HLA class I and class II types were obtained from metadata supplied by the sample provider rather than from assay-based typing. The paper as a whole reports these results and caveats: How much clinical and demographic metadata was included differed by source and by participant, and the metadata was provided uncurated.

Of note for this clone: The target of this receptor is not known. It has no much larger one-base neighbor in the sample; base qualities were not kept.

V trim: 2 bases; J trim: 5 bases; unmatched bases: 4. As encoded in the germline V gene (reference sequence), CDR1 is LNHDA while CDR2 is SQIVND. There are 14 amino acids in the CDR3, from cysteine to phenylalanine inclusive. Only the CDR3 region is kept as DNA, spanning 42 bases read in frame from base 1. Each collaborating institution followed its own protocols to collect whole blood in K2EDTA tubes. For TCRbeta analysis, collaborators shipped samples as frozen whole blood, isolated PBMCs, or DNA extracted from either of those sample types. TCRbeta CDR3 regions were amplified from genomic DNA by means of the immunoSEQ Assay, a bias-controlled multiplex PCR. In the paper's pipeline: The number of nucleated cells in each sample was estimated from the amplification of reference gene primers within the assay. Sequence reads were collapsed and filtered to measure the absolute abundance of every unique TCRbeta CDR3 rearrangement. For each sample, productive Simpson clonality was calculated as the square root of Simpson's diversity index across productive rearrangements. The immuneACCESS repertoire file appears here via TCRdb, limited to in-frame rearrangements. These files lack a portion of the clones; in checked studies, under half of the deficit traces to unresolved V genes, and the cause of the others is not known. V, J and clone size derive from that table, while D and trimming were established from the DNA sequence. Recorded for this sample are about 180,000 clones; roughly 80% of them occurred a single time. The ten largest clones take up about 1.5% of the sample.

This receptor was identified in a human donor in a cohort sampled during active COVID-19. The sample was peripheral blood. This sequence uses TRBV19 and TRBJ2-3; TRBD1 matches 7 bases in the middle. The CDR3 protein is CASSIQGVEDTQYF. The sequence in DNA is TGTGCCAGTAGTATACAGGGGGTAGAAGATACGCAGTATTTT.